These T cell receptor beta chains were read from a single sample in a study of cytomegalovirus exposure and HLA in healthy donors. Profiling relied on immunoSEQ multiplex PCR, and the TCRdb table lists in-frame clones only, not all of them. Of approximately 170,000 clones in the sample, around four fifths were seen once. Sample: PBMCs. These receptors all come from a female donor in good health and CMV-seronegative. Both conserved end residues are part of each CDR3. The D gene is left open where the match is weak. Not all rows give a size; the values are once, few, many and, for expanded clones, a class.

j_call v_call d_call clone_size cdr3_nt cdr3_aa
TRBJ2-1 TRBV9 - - TGTGCCAGCAGCGTAGGGGGGGGGCCCTTGAATGAGCAGTTCTTC CASSVGGGPLNEQFF
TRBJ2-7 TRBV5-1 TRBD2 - TGCGCCAGCAGCGCAGCGGGAGCCTCCTACGAGCAGTACTTC CASSAAGASYEQYF
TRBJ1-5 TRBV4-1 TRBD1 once TGCGCCAGCAGCCAAAGACAGGGTGTAGAGCCCCAGCATTTT CASSQRQGVEPQHF
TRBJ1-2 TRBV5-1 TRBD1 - TGCGCCAGCAGCTCGGACTACAGGGGACCCTATGGCTACACCTTC CASSSDYRGPYGYTF
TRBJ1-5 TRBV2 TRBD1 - TGTGCCAGCAGTGGGGACAGGGTAAAACAGCCCCAGCATTTT CASSGDRVKQPQHF
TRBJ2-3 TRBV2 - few TGTGCCAGCAGTGAAGCGTCCTACACAGATACGCAGTATTTT CASSEASYTDTQYF
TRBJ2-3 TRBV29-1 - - TGCAGCGTCGGGACTGTTAACGCAGTTTATTTT CSVGTVNAVYF
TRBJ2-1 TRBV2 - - TGTGCCTTCCAGTCCTTGGTCGGGGGAAATGAGCAGTTCTTC CAFQSLVGGNEQFF
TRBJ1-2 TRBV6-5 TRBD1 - TGTGCCAGCAGCACAACAGGGGGCGGCTATGGCTACACCTTC CASSTTGGGYGYTF
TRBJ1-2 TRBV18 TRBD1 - TGTGCCAGCTCACCACCGGGACAGTATGGCTACACCTTC CASSPPGQYGYTF
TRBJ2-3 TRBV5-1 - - TGCGCCAGCAGCCTGGGGACTAGCACAGATACGCAGTATTTT CASSLGTSTDTQYF
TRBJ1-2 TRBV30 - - TGTGCCTGGAGACCTCTTTGGGGGCTGATAGCTAACTATGGCTACACCTTC CAWRPLWGLIANYGYTF
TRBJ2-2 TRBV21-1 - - TGTGCCAGCAGCTCGTGGGACAGTAGCGGGGGGCCCGTAGGGACCGGGGAGCTGTTTTTT CASSSWDSSGGPVGTGELFF
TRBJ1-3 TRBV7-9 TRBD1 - TGTGCCAGCACGCGGACAGGGAACTCTGGAAACACCATATATTTT CASTRTGNSGNTIYF
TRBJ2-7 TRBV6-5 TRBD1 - TGTGCCAGCAGTTACGGGGACAGCAGCGAGCAGTACTTC CASSYGDSSEQYF
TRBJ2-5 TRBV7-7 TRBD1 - TGTGCCAGCAGCTTAGTGACAGGGGGCGTACTCGAGACCCAGTACTTC CASSLVTGGVLETQYF
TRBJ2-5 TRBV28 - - TGTGCCAGCAGAGAGACCGGGACTCTGACCCAGTACTTC CASRETGTLTQYF
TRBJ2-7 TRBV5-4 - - TGTGCCAGCAGTTCAAATTACGAGCAGTACTTC CASSSNYEQYF
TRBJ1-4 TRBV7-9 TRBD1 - TGTGCCAGCAGCTTAGGCGGGACAGGGCTGGAAAAACTGTTTTTT CASSLGGTGLEKLFF
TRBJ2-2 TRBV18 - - TGTGCCAGCTCACCCCCAGGGGCGACCGGGGAGCTGTTTTTT CASSPPGATGELFF
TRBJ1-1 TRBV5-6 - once TGTGCCAGCAGCTTGCCCAGAATGAACACTGAAGCTTTCTTT CASSLPRMNTEAFF
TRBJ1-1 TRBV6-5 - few TGTGCCAGCAGTTATGCCGGGATAGCTTTCTTT CASSYAGIAFF